This T cell receptor beta chain was sequenced for a study of control samples from healthy donors and cancer patients. V gave up 0 bases and J gave up 6 bases, with 12 bases separating them. This CDR3 region has 14 residues. The germline gives CDR1 GTSNPN, CDR2 SVGIG (reference sequence). Profiled with immunoSEQ multiplex PCR; TCRdb holds only in-frame clones, not every one. The top ten hold 2.5% to 3% of the sample, which has tens of thousands of clones, approximately 88% seen once. The TCR comes from a woman in her 50s with lung cancer. Sequenced: PBMCs. The rearrangement joins TRBV30 to TRBJ1-5, with D uncertain. This CDR3 reads CAWSVEGRGQPQHF. Written as DNA, the CDR3 is TGTGCCTGGAGTGTAGAGGGTCGGGGTCAGCCCCAGCATTTT.